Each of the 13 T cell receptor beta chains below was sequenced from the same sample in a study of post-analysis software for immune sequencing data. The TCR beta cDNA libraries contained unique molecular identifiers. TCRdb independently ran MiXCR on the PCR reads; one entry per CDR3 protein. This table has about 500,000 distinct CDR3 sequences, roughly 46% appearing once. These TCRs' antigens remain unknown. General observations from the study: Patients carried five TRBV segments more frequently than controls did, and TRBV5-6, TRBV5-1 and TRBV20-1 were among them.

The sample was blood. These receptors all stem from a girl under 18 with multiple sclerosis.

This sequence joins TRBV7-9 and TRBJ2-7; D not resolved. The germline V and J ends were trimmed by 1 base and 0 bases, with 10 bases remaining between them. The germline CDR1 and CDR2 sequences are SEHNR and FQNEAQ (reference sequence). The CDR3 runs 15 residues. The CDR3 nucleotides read TGTGCCAGCAGCTTAGAACCAAAAAGCTCCTACGAGCAGTACTTC. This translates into CASSLEPKSSYEQYF.

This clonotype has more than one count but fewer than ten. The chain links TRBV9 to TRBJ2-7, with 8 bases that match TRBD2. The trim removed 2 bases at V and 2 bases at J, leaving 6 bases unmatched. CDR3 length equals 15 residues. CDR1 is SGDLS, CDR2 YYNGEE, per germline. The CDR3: CASSVTSGGAYEQYF. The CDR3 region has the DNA TGTGCCAGCAGCGTTACTAGCGGAGGGGCCTACGAGCAGTACTTC.

CDR3 DNA: TGCGCCAGCAGCTCTACAGGGGGCTGGAACAATGAGCAGTTCTTC. Translated: CASSSTGGWNNEQFF. The rearrangement links TRBV5-1 to TRBJ2-1, with 9 bases lining up with TRBD1. The trim removed 3 bases at V and 5 bases at J, leaving 6 bases unmatched. Germline V CDR1 and CDR2: SGHRS, YFSETQ. CDR3 length equals 15 residues. Full variable domain (missing parts from reference TRBV5-1 and TRBJ2-1): KAGVTQTPRYLIKTRGQQVTLSCSPISGHRSVSWYQQTPGQGLQFLFEYFSETQRNKGNFPGRFSGRQFSNSRSEMNVSTLELGDSALYLCASSSTGGWNNEQFFGPGTRLTVL.

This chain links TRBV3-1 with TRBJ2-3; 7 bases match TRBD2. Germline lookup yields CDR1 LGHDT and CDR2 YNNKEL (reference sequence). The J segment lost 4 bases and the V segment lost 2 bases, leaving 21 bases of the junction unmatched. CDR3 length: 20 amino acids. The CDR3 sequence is CASSQRGLSGILRHADTQYF. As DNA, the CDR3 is TGTGCCAGCAGCCAAAGAGGGTTAAGCGGGATCCTTAGACACGCAGATACGCAGTATTTT.

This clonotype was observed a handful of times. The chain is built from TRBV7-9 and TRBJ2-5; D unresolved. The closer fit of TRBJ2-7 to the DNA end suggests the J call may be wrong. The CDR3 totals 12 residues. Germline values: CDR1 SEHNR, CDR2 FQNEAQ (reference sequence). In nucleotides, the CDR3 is TGTGCCAGCAGCCTTAGTATGGGCGAGCAGTACTTC. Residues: CASSLSMGEQYF.

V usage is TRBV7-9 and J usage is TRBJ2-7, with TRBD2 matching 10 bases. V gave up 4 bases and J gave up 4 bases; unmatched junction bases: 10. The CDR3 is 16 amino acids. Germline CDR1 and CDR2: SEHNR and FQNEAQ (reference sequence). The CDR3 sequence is CASSSVVSSGSYEQYF. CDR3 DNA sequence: TGTGCCAGCAGCTCAGTGGTTTCTAGCGGGAGTTACGAGCAGTACTTC.

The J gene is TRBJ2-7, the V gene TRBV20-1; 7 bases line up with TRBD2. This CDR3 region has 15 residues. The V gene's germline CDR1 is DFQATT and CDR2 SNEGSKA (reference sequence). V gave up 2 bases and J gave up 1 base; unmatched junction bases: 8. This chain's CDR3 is CSARTPSGPSYEQYF. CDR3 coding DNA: TGCAGTGCTAGAACGCCTAGCGGCCCTTCCTACGAGCAGTACTTC.

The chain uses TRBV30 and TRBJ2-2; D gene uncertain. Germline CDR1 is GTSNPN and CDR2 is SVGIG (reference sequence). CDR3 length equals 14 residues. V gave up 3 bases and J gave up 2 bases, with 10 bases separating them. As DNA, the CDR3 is TGTGCCTGGAGCGGATGGGGAAACACCGGGGAGCTGTTTTTT. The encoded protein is CAWSGWGNTGELFF.

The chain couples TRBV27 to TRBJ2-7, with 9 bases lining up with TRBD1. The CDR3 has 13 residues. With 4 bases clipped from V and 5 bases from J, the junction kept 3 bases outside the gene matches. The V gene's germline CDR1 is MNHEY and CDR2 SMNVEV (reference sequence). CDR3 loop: CASSWTGAHEQYF. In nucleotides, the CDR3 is TGTGCCAGCAGTTGGACAGGGGCGCACGAGCAGTACTTC.

CDR3 DNA: TGTGCTAGTGGTTTGTCCATTCTAGATACGCAGTATTTT. Protein: CASGLSILDTQYF. The chain has TRBV12-5 and TRBJ2-3, with no clear D. The CDR3 covers 13 residues. The V gene's germline CDR1 is LGHNT and CDR2 FRNRAP. The ends were cut back, 2 bases at V and 5 bases at J, with 8 bases in the middle.

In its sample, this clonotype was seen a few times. The CDR3 DNA is TGCAGTGCTAGGGCAGACATGGGGAATCAGCCCCAGCATTTT. Protein: CSARADMGNQPQHF. The V call is TRBV20-1, the J call TRBJ1-5; D is ambiguous. Looked up from germline, CDR1 is DFQATT and CDR2 is SNEGSKA (reference sequence). The CDR3 totals 14 residues. Trimming stripped 3 bases from V and 4 bases from J, with 13 bases between.

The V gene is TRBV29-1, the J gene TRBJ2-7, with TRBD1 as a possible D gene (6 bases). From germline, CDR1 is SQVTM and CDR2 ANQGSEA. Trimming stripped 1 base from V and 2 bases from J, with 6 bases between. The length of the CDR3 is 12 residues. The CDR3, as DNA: TGCAGCGTTGAAGGGACAGCCTACGAGCAGTACTTC. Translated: CSVEGTAYEQYF.

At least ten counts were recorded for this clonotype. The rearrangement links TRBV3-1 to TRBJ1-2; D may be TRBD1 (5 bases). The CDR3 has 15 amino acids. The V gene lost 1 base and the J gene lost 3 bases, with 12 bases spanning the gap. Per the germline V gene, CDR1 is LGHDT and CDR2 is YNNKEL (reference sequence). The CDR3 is CASSQGAGGYYGYTF. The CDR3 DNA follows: TGTGCCAGCAGCCAAGGAGCGGGGGGATACTATGGCTACACCTTC. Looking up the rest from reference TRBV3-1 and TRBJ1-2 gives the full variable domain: DTAVSQTPKYLVTQMGNDKSIKCEQNLGHDTMYWYKQDSKKFLKIMFSYNNKELIINETVPNRFSPKSPDKAHLNLHINSLELGDSAVYFCASSQGAGGYYGYTFGSGTRLTVV.